Listed here are 9 T cell receptor beta chains from one sample, sequenced in a study of read filtering for tumor transcriptome and immune sequencing. The library was built from around 380 ng RNA with molecular barcoded adaptors for alpha/delta and beta/gamma chains. MiXCR, run by TCRdb on the reads, gives a single entry per CDR3 protein. This table holds approximately 93,000 distinct CDR3 sequences, about 22% found once. The sample was a population of CD138-negative cells sorted from bone marrow. The receptors here all came from a donor at least 40 years old with multiple myeloma.

For the CDR3, the DNA is TGCAGTGCTACTGGGCAGGACAATTTTGATCAGCCCCAGCATTTT. Its protein product is CSATGQDNFDQPQHF. The chain has TRBV20-1 and TRBJ1-5, with TRBD1 as a possible D gene (5 bases). Trimming pared 4 bases from V and 5 bases from J, leaving 18 bases between. CDR1 and CDR2 (germline): DFQATT, SNEGSKA (reference sequence). This CDR3 is built from 15 residues.

This clonotype was detected once. The rearrangement uses TRBV12-3 or TRBV12-4 and TRBJ2-7, with D tentatively TRBD1 or TRBD2 (6 bases each). CDR3 length: 14 amino acids. Trimming removed 7 bases from V and 7 bases from J, with 20 bases in between. CDR3 in amino acids: CASTVRTGAREQYF. In DNA form, the CDR3 reads TGTGCCAGCACGGTACGAACGGGGGCGAGAGAGCAGTACTTC.

This clonotype has ten or more counts. The chain combines TRBV5-1 with TRBJ2-1, with 7 bases aligning to TRBD2. J gave up 4 bases and V 2 bases, and 3 bases lay outside the gene matches. Germline V gene lookup returns CDR1 SGHRS and CDR2 YFSETQ. CDR3 length: 14 amino acids. This CDR3 is CASSFGGIYNEQFF. CDR3 coding DNA: TGCGCCAGCAGCTTCGGGGGGATTTACAATGAGCAGTTCTTC.

The CDR3 reads CASRGAGGEQYF. The CDR3 coding sequence is TGTGCCAGCAGGGGGGCGGGGGGCGAGCAGTACTTC. The chain couples TRBV28 to TRBJ2-7; 8 positions match TRBD2. Unmatched junction bases numbered 4, after V lost 6 bases and J lost 6 bases. Germline values: CDR1 MDHEN, CDR2 SYDVKM. This CDR3 is built from 12 residues.

Regarding this clonotype: The CDR3 does not close with the conserved phenylalanine or tryptophan, likely indicating a read error. J is TRBJ2-3 and V is TRBV7-9; tentatively, D is TRBD2 (5 bases). This CDR3 comprises 15 residues. Germline lookup yields CDR1 SEHNR and CDR2 FQNEAQ (reference sequence). The CDR3 region is CDSSSYGDDTDTQYL. CDR3 in DNA: TGTGACAGCAGTAGCTACGGGGATGACACAGATACGCAGTATTTA.

This clonotype showed up many times. V is TRBV27 and J is TRBJ2-7, with D tentatively TRBD2 (5 bases). This CDR3 has 15 amino acids. Deletions cut 8 bases from V and 1 base from J, with 18 bases between. Germline CDR1 and CDR2: MNHEY and SMNVEV (reference sequence). CDR3 region: CASSPGEARSYEQYF. The CDR3 DNA reads TGTGCCAGCTCTCCCGGGGAAGCGAGGTCCTACGAGCAGTACTTC.

This clonotype was seen many times. The chain uses TRBV6-2 or TRBV6-3 and TRBJ2-2, with D perhaps TRBD2 (6 bases). The CDR3 runs 18 residues. The V end lost 2 bases, the J end lost 0 bases, and 16 bases lay between the germline ends. The germline V gene has CDR1 MNHEY and CDR2 SVGEGT. The CDR3 is CASSYQILAQPNTGELFF. The CDR3 DNA sequence: TGTGCCAGCAGTTACCAAATACTAGCACAACCGAACACCGGGGAGCTGTTTTTT.

This clonotype was seen ten or more times. This chain joins TRBV18 and TRBJ2-7; the D gene could be TRBD1 or TRBD2 (6 bases each). CDR1 and CDR2 from the germline V gene are KGHSH and LQKENI. The germline V and J ends were trimmed by 2 bases and 6 bases, with 26 bases remaining between them. The CDR3 is 18 residues long. CDR3 protein: CASSPSSPRGNTGSEQYF. CDR3 sequence (DNA): TGTGCCAGCTCACCAAGCTCCCCCCGGGGGAACACAGGGAGCGAGCAGTACTTC.

Concerning this clonotype itself: Sequence at one end of the junction differs from germline and may be a read error. The rearrangement links TRBV20-1 to TRBJ2-1; either TRBD1 or TRBD2 may fit D (5 bases each). The length of the CDR3 is 14 residues. Germline loops: CDR1 DFQATT, CDR2 SNEGSKA (reference sequence). The CDR3 DNA reads as TGCAGTGCTGCCCGGGACCCCTCCTACAATGAGCAGCTCTTC. This translates into CSAARDPSYNEQLF.